The 13 T cell receptor beta chains below come from one sample, sequenced in a study of PD-1 and CTLA-4 blockade in melanoma. Generated by immunoSEQ multiplex PCR, the TCRdb table keeps only in-frame clones and is missing some. This table has 31,000 or so clones, around 89% appearing once. This specimen consisted of CD8+ T cells from peripheral blood, obtained from a patient given anti-PD-1 treatment. Every receptor here comes from a human donor with melanoma.

The V call is TRBV3-1 (or the pseudogene TRBV3-2), the J call TRBJ2-7; D call uncertain. The CDR3 extends over 14 amino acids. Germline CDR1 is LGHDT and CDR2 is YNNKEL (reference sequence). V dropped 0 bases and J dropped 0 bases, with 6 bases sitting between them. CDR3 DNA: TGTGCCAGCAGCCAAGAGTCGGACTCCTACGAGCAGTACTTC. Translating it yields CASSQESDSYEQYF.

This chain's CDR3 is CARSLGGELFF. The CDR3 bases are TGTGCTCGTTCGTTGGGCGGGGAGCTGTTTTTT. V is TRBV12-3 or TRBV12-4 and J is TRBJ2-2; no definite D call. The CDR3 sequence is 11 residues long.

The J gene is TRBJ2-1, the V gene TRBV6-2 or TRBV6-3; 10 nucleotides align to TRBD2. The CDR3 consists of 18 residues. Germline CDR1 MNHEY, CDR2 SVGEGT. V trimming: 6 bases; J trimming: 3 bases; junction bases outside the gene matches: 14. The CDR3 here is CASSSPGASGGGYNEQFF. In DNA form, the CDR3 reads TGTGCCAGCAGCTCACCCGGGGCTAGCGGGGGTGGCTACAATGAGCAGTTCTTC.

J is TRBJ1-5 and V is TRBV7-9; no clear D. Germline CDR1 SEHNR, CDR2 FQNEAQ (reference sequence). Trimming pared 1 base from V and 1 base from J, leaving 2 bases between. The CDR3 runs 13 residues. CDR3 in amino acids: CASSLESNQPQHF. CDR3 sequence (DNA): TGTGCCAGCAGCTTAGAGAGCAATCAGCCCCAGCATTTT.

V is TRBV19 and J is TRBJ1-4, with 7 bases aligning to TRBD1. The V and J ends lost 5 bases and 6 bases, in that order; junction bases with no gene match: 9. The CDR3 spans 15 residues. Germline CDR1 is LNHDA and CDR2 is SQIVND (reference sequence). CDR3 loop: CASSPTGRGDEKLFF. The DNA of the CDR3 is TGTGCCAGTAGTCCGACAGGGAGAGGAGATGAAAAACTGTTTTTT. Using reference TRBV19 and TRBJ1-4 for the parts outside the CDR3, the full variable domain is DGGITQSPKYLFRKEGQNVTLSCEQNLNHDAMYWYRQDPGQGLRLIYYSQIVNDFQKGDIAEGYSVSREKKESFPLTVTSAQKNPTAFYLCASSPTGRGDEKLFFGSGTQLSVL.

This chain links TRBV27 with TRBJ1-1, with TRBD1 matching over 8 bases. The CDR3 has 18 residues. Germline values: CDR1 MNHEY, CDR2 SMNVEV (reference sequence). V shed 0 bases, J shed 4 bases, and the junction held 13 bases outside the gene matches. The CDR3 DNA reads as TGTGCCAGCAGTTTATCGCGGACGGGACAGGTGATTGGCACTGAAGCTTTCTTT. Its translation is CASSLSRTGQVIGTEAFF.

V gene TRBV7-9 combines with J gene TRBJ2-5, with D possibly being TRBD2 (6 bases). The germline V and J ends were trimmed by 5 bases and 1 base, with 17 bases remaining between them. Germline lookup yields CDR1 SEHNR and CDR2 FQNEAQ (reference sequence). This CDR3 is built from 16 residues. The chain's CDR3 is CASSPTPSAFQETQYF. The CDR3 DNA is TGTGCCAGCAGCCCGACCCCTAGCGCGTTCCAAGAGACCCAGTACTTC.

Only a few counts were recorded for this clone. The chain has TRBV12-3 or TRBV12-4 and TRBJ1-4, with D possibly TRBD1 on 5 matching bases. Trimming took off 7 bases at V and 15 bases at J, with 15 bases between the two ends. CDR3 length: 11 amino acids. The CDR3 reads CASTVGGEVFF. Written as DNA, the CDR3 is TGTGCCAGCACAGTGGGGGGAGAGGTGTTTTTT.

The V call is TRBV4-2, the J call TRBJ2-7; perhaps TRBD2 as D (5 bases). This CDR3 has 13 amino acids. V was clipped by 0 bases and J by 7 bases, with 10 bases between them. The V gene's germline CDR1 is LGHNA and CDR2 YNFKEQ. CDR3: CASSQDRSGEQYF. CDR3 in DNA: TGTGCCAGCAGCCAAGATAGGTCGGGAGAGCAGTACTTC.

The chain couples TRBV11-2 to TRBJ2-7; possibly TRBD1 for D (5 bases). Per germline, CDR1 SGHAT and CDR2 FQNNGV. Deletions cut 0 bases from V and 3 bases from J, with 12 bases between. The CDR3 is made up of 15 amino acids. The CDR3 bases are TGTGCCAGCAGCTTAGATCGGGCAGGGCTCTACGAGCAGTACTTC. This sequence encodes CASSLDRAGLYEQYF.

The V gene is TRBV6-5, the J gene TRBJ2-5; D is unresolved. CDR3 length: 15 residues. V was pared by 7 bases and J by 5 bases, with 20 bases between. Germline CDR1 and CDR2: MNHEY and SVGAGI. CDR3 nucleotide sequence: TGTGCCAGCACCCCGGGTGTTGGTTACGAGGAGACCCAGTACTTC. This gives the protein CASTPGVGYEETQYF.

This clone was counted a single time. This chain connects TRBV30 to TRBJ2-7; 11 bases are shared with TRBD1. The germline gives CDR1 GTSNPN, CDR2 SVGIG (reference sequence). Trimming at V came to 0 bases and at J to 3 bases, leaving 4 bases not matched to a gene. There are 15 residues in the CDR3. The CDR3 loop reads CAWSVPGQGDYEQYF. DNA for the CDR3: TGTGCCTGGAGTGTACCGGGACAGGGGGACTACGAGCAGTACTTC.

The rearrangement uses TRBV6-5 and TRBJ1-2, with a tentative D call TRBD1 (6 bases). This CDR3 spans 13 amino acids. With 6 bases removed from V and 7 bases from J, the gap between germline ends came to 15 bases. Germline V CDR1 and CDR2: MNHEY, SVGAGI. CDR3 nucleotide sequence: TGTGCCAGCAGCCCGGGGGCCCCGTCTGGCTACACCTTC. This encodes CASSPGAPSGYTF.